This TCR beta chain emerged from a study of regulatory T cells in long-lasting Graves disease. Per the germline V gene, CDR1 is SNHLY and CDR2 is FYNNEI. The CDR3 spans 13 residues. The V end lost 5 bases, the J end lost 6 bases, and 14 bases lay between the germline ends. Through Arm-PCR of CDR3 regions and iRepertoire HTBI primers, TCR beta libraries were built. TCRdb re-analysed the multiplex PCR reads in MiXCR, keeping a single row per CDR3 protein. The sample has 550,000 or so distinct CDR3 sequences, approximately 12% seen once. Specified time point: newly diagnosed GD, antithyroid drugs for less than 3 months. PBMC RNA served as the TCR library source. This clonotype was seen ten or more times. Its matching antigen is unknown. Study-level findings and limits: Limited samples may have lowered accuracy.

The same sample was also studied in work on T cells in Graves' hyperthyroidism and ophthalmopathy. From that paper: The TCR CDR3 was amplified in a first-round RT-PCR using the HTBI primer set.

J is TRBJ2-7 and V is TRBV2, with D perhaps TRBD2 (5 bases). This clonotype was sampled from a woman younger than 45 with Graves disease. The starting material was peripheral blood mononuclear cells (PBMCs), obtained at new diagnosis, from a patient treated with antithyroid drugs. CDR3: CASSLLDFGEQYF. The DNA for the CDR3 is TGTGCCAGCAGTTTACTAGATTTCGGCGAGCAGTACTTC.